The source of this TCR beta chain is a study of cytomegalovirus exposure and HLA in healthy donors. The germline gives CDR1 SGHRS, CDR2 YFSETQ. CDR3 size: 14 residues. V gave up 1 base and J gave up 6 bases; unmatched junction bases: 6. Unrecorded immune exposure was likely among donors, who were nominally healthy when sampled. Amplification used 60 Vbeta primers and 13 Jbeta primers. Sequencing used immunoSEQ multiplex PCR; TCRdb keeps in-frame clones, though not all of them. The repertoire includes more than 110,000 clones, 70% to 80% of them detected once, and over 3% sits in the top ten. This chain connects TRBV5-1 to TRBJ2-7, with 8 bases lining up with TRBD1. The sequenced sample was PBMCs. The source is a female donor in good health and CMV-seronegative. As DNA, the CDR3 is TGCGCCAGCAGCTTGAGAGCAGGGGGCGGCGAGCAGTACTTC. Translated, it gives CASSLRAGGGEQYF.